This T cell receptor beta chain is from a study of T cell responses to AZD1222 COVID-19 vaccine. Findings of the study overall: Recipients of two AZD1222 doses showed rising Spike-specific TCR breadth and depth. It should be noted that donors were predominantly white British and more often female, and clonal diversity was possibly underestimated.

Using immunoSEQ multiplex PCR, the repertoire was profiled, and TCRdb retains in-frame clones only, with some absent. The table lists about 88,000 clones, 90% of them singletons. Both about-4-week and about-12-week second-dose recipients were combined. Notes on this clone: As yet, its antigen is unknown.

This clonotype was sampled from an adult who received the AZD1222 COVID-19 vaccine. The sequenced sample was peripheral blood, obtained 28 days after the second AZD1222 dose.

The CDR3 sequence: CASSGRETQYF. For the CDR3, the DNA is TGTGCCAGCAGCGGCCGGGAGACCCAGTACTTC. V gene TRBV3-1 (or the pseudogene TRBV3-2) combines with J gene TRBJ2-5; D remains unclear. Germline CDR1 and CDR2: LGHDT and YNNKEL (reference sequence). Trimming left V 5 bases short and J 5 bases short, with 6 bases between. This CDR3 region has 11 residues.